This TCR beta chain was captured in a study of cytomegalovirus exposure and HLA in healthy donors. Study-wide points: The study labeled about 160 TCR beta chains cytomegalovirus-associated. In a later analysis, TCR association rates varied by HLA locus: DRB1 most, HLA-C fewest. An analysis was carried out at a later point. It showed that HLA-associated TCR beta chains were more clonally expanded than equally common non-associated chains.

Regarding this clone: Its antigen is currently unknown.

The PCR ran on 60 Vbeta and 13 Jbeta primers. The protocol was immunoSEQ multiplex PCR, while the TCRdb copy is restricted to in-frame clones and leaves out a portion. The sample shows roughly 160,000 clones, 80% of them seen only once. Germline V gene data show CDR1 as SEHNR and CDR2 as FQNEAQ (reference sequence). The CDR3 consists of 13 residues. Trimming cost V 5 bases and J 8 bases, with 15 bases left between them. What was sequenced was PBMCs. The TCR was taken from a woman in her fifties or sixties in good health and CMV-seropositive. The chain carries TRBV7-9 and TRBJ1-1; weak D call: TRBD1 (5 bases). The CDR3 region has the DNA TGTGCCAGCAGCCTTTCGTGGGGCAGGGAAGCTTTCTTT. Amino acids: CASSLSWGREAFF.